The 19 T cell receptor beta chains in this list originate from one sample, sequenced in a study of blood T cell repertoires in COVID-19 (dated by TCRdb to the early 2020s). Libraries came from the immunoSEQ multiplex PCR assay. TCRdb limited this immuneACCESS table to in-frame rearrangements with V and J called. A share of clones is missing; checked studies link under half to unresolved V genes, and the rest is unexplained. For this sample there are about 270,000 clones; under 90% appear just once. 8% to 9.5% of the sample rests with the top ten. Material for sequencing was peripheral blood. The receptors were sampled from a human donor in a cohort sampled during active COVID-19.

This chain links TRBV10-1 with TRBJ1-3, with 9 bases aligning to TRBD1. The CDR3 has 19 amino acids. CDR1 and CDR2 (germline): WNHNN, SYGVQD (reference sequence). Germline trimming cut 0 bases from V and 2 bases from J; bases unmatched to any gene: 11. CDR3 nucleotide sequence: TGCGCCAGCAGTGAGTCACTTTGGACAGGGGACCACCCTGGAAACACCATATATTTT. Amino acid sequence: CASSESLWTGDHPGNTIYF.

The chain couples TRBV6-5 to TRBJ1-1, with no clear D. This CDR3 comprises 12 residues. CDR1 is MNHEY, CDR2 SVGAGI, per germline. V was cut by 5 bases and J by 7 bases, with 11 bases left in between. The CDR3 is CASSPRSGEAFF. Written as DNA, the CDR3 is TGTGCCAGCAGTCCCCGGTCGGGTGAAGCTTTCTTT.

Written as DNA, the CDR3 is TGTGCCAGCAGCTTACTGACAGAGAATTCACCCCTCCACTTT. Its protein product is CASSLLTENSPLHF. The V call is TRBV7-9, the J call TRBJ1-6, with D perhaps TRBD1 (5 bases). The CDR3 sequence is 14 residues long. V was cut by 2 bases and J by 7 bases, with 9 bases left in between. CDR1 and CDR2 (germline): SEHNR, FQNEAQ (reference sequence).

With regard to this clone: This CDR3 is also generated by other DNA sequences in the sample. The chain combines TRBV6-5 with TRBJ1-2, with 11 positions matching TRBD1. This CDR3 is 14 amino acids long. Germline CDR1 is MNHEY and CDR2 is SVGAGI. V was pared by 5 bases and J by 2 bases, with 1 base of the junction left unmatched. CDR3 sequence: CASSRTGGNYGYTF. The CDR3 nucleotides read TGTGCCAGCAGTAGGACAGGGGGCAACTATGGCTACACCTTC.

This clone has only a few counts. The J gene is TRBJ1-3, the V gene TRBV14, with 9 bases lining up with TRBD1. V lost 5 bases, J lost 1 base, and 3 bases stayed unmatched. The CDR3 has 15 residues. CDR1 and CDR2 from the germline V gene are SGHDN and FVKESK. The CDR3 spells CASSYGQGSGNTIYF. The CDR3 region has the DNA TGTGCCAGCAGCTACGGACAGGGGTCTGGAAACACCATATATTTT.

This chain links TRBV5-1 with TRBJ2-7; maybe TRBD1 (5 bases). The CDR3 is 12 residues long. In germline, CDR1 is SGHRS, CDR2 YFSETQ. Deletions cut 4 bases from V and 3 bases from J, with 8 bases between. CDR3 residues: CASSPDSYEQYF. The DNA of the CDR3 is TGCGCCAGCAGCCCCGACAGCTACGAGCAGTACTTC.

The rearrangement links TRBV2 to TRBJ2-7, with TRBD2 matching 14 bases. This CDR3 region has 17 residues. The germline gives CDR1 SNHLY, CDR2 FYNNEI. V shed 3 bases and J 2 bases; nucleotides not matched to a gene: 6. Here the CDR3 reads CASSDGGLAGETYEQYF. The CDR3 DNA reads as TGTGCCAGCAGTGATGGGGGACTAGCGGGAGAGACCTACGAGCAGTACTTC.

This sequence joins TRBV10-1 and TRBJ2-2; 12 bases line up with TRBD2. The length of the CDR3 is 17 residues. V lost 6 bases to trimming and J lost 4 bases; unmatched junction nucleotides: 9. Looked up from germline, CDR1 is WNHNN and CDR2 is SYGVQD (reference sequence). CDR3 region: CASSRLAGGPSTGELFF. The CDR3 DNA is TGCGCCAGCAGCCGGCTAGCGGGAGGGCCTAGCACCGGGGAGCTGTTTTTT.

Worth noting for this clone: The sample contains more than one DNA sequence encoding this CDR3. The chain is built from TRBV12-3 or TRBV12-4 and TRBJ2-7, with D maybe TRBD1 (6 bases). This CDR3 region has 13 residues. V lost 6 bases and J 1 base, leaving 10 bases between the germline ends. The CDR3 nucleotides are TGTGCCAGCAGAAGTACAGGGTCCTACGAGCAGTACTTC. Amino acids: CASRSTGSYEQYF.

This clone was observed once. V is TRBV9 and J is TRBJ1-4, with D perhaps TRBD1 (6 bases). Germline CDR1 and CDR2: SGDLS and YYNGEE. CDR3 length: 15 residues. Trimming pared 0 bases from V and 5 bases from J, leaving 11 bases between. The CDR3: CASSVATGKNEKLFF. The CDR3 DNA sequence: TGTGCCAGCAGCGTAGCTACAGGGAAGAATGAAAAACTGTTTTTT.

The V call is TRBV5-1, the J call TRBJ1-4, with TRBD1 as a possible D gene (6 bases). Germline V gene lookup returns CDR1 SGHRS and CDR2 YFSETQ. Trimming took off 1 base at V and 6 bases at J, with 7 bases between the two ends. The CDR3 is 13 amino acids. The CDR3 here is CASSLQGYEKLFF. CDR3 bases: TGCGCCAGCAGCTTGCAGGGGTATGAAAAACTGTTTTTT.

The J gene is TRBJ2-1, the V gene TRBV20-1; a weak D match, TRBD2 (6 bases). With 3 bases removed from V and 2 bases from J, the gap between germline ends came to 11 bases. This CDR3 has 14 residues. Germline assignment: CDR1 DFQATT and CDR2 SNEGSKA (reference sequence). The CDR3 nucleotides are TGCAGTGCTAGTTTCGGGGGACCCTACAATGAGCAGTTCTTC. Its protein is CSASFGGPYNEQFF.

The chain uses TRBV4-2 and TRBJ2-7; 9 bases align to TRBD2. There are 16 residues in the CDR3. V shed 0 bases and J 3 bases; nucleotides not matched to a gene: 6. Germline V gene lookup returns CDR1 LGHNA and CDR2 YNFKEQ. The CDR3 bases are TGTGCCAGCAGCCAAGAGGCGAGCGGGGGGTACTACGAGCAGTACTTC. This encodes CASSQEASGGYYEQYF.

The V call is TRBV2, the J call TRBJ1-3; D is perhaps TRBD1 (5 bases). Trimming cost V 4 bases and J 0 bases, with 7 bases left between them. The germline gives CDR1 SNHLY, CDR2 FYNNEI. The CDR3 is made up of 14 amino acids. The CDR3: CASSGGLSGNTIYF. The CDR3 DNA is TGTGCCAGCAGTGGGGGCCTCTCTGGAAACACCATATATTTT.

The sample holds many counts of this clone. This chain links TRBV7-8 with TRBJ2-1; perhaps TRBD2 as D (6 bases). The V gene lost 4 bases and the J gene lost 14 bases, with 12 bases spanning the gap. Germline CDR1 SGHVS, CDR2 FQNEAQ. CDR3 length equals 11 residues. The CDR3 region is CASSSLADEFF. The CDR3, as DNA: TGTGCCAGCAGCTCACTAGCAGACGAGTTCTTC.

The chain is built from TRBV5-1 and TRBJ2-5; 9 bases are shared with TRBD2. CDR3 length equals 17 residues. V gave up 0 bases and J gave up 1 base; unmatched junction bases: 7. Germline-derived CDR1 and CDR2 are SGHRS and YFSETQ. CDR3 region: CASSLGLAANLQETQYF. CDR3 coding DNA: TGCGCCAGCAGCTTGGGACTAGCGGCGAACCTCCAAGAGACCCAGTACTTC.

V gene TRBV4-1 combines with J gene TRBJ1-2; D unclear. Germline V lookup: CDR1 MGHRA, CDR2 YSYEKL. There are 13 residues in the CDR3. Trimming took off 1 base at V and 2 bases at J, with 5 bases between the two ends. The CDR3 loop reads CASSQGRNYGYTF. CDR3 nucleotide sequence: TGCGCCAGCAGCCAAGGGCGGAACTATGGCTACACCTTC.

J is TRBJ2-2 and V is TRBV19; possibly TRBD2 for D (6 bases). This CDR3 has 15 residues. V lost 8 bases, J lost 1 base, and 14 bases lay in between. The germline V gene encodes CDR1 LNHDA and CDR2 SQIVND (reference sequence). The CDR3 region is CASCLAPKNTGELFF. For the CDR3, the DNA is TGTGCCAGTTGCCTAGCGCCTAAGAACACCGGGGAGCTGTTTTTT.

CDR3 in DNA: TGCAGCGTTGAAGATCCTCTCAGTTCATCGATCAATGAGCAGTTCTTC. It yields the protein CSVEDPLSSSINEQFF. The rearrangement links TRBV29-1 to TRBJ2-1; no definite D call. Per germline, CDR1 SQVTM and CDR2 ANQGSEA. Trimming pared 0 bases from V and 6 bases from J, leaving 18 bases between. The CDR3 has 16 amino acids.